This T cell receptor beta chain was captured in a study (dated by TCRdb to between 2014 and 2017). General notes on the study: The study set out to test whether tumor-infiltrating Tregs in breast cancer get recruited from blood Tregs or are instead converted in situ from other CD4+ T cell subsets.

Paper-wide results and their limitations: The TCR gene usage of tumor memory CD4+ T cells clustered together with blood and lymph node memory CD4+ cells and with lymph node naive CD4+ cells. The validation in the larger cohort was limited to a single TCR beta V-J rearrangement instead of whole repertoires. The greatest overlap of tumor-infiltrating Treg TCR alpha and beta sequences was with tumor naive CD4+ T cells, followed next by blood naive CD4+ T cells.

There are many counts of this clonotype. Its recognized antigen is unknown. Within one base of it there is no much larger clone, and no base qualities were kept. The memory CD4+ T cell population was isolated based on a CD4+CD45RO+CD25- phenotype. Tregs, naive and memory CD4+ T cells from tumor, blood and ipsilateral draining lymph nodes of a few breast cancer patients underwent full-length TCR alpha and beta sequencing. Ficoll density gradient centrifugation was used to isolate mononuclear cells from either lymph nodes or less than 55 ml of peripheral blood. Sorted cell populations were confirmed by FACS to exceed 90% purity. Amplification of full-length TCR variable regions was done by 5' RACE PCR using constant-region reverse primers, and this step was followed by semi-nested PCR with Nested Universal Primer A. Using the ReliaPrep RNA Cell Miniprep System, total RNA was extracted, and the SMARTer RACE 5'/3' Kit was then used to reverse transcribe the RNA into 5'RACE-ready cDNA. Multiplex adaptors were used to barcode the full-length TCR alpha and beta libraries, which were then sequenced on an Illumina MiSeq. On the authors' methods: For each of nine subset-tissue groups, sequencing data from the five patients were combined, and the groups were compared by unsupervised clustering of TCR gene usage. The Morisita-Horn index was used to calculate repertoire similarity, with shared sequences weighted by how much each contributed to each repertoire. TCRdb redid the processing of the public reads, applying fastp at Q25 and MiXCR, and retained in-frame beta chains. Each record represents a unique CDR3 protein, reported with the most common genes and DNA among its rows. The V and J calls and clone size are TCRdb's, not the authors'. Present in this sample are 5,000 or so distinct CDR3 sequences, about 35% of which were seen just once. Approximately 50% of the sample lies in the top ten.

From its cysteine to its phenylalanine, the CDR3 spans 15 amino acids. Only CDR3 DNA remains: 45 bases, in frame from the first base. CDR1 SGHAT and CDR2 FQDESV are derived from the germline V gene (reference sequence). Between the V and J ends, shortened by 1 base and 4 bases respectively, the junction contains 11 bases. The sequence was obtained from a female donor with breast cancer. The chain links TRBV11-1 with TRBJ2-1; the D region possibly corresponds to TRBD2 (6 bases align). Input material: memory CD4+ T cells sorted from blood. The sample's cell subset or site label, decoded: memory CD4+ T cells, CD4+CD45RO+CD25-. The bases are TGTGCCAGCAGCTTAGGACACGGGGGATACAATGAGCAGTTCTTC. This codes for CASSLGHGGYNEQFF.